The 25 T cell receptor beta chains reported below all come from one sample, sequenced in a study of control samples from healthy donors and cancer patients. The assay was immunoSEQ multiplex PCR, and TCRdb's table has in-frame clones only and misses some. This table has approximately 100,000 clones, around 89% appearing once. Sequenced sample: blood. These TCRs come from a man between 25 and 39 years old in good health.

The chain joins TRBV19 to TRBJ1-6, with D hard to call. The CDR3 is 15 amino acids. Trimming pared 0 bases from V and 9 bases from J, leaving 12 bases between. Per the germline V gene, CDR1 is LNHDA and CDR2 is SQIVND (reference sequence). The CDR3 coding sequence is TGTGCCAGTAGTATAGAGTCTGGGTCGGGTTCACCCCTCCACTTT. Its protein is CASSIESGSGSPLHF.

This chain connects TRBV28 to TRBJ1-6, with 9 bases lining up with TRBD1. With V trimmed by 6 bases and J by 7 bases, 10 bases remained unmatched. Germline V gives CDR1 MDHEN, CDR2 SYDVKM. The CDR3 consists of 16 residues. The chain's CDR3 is CASRRRTGEQNSPLHF. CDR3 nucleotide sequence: TGTGCCAGCAGAAGACGGACAGGGGAGCAGAATTCACCCCTCCACTTT.

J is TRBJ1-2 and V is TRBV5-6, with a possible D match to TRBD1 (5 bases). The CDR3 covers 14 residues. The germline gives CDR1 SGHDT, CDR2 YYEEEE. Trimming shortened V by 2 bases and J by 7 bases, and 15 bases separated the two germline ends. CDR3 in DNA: TGTGCCAGCAGCTTTGGTCAGGGTCTTCGTGGCTACACCTTC. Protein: CASSFGQGLRGYTF.

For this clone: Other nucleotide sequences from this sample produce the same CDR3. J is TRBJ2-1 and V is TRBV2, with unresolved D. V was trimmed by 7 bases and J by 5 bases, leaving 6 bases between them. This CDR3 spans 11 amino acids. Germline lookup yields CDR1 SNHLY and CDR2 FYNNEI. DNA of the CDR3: TGTGCCAGCACCGACAACAATGAGCAGTTCTTC. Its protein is CASTDNNEQFF. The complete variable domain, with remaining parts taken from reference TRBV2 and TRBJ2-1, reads EPEVTQTPSHQVTQMGQEVILRCVPISNHLYFYWYRQILGQKVEFLVSFYNNEISEKSEIFDDQFSVERPDGSNFTLKIRSTKLEDSAMYFCASTDNNEQFFGPGTRLTVL.

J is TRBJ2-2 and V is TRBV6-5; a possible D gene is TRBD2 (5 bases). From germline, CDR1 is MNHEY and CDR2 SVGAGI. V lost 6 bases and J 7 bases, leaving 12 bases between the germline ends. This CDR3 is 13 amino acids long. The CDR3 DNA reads TGTGCCAGCAGCCCGGCCGAGGGCGGGGAGCTGTTTTTT. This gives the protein CASSPAEGGELFF.

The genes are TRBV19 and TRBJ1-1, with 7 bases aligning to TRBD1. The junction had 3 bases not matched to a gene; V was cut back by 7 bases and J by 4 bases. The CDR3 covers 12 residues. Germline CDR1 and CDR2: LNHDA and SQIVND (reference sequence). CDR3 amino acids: CASNDRATEAFF. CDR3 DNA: TGTGCCAGTAACGACAGGGCCACTGAAGCTTTCTTT.

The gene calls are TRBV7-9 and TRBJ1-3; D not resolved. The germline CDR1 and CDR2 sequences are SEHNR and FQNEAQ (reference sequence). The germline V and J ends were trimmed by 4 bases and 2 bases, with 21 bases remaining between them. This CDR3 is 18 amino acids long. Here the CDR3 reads CASSYTGLTPGPGNTIYF. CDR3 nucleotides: TGTGCCAGCAGCTATACTGGGCTGACCCCCGGCCCTGGAAACACCATATATTTT.

The CDR3 protein is CASSILYEQYV. The CDR3, as DNA: TGTGCCAGCAGTATCCTTTACGAGCAGTACGTC. V and J are TRBV2 and TRBJ2-7; no definite D call. Trimming removed 5 bases at V and 4 bases at J, with 6 bases between. In germline, CDR1 is SNHLY, CDR2 FYNNEI. The CDR3 has 11 amino acids.

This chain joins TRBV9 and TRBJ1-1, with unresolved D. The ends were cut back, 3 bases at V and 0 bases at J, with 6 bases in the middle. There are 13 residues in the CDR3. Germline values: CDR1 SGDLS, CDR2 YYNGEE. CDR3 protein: CASSGRVNTEAFF. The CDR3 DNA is TGTGCCAGCAGCGGGCGGGTGAACACTGAAGCTTTCTTT.

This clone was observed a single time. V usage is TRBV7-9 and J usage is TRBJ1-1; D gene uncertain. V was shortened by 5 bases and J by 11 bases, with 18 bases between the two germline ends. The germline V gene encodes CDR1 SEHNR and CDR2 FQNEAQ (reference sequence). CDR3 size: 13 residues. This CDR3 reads CASSPAAALEAFF. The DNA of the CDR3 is TGTGCCAGCAGCCCGGCGGCAGCACTTGAGGCTTTCTTT.

The CDR3 region is CASREGALGNQPQHF. The CDR3 DNA follows: TGTGCCAGCAGAGAGGGGGCGCTGGGCAATCAGCCCCAGCATTTT. The J gene is TRBJ1-5, the V gene TRBV27; 7 bases are shared with TRBD1. The CDR3 extends over 15 amino acids. With V trimmed by 6 bases and J by 2 bases, 7 bases remained unmatched. In germline, CDR1 is MNHEY, CDR2 SMNVEV (reference sequence).

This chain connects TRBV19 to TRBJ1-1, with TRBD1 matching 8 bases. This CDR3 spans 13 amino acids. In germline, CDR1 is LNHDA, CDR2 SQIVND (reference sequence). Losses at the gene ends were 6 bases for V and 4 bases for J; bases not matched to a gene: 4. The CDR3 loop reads CASRDREATEAFF. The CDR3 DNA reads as TGTGCCAGTAGGGACAGGGAGGCCACTGAAGCTTTCTTT.

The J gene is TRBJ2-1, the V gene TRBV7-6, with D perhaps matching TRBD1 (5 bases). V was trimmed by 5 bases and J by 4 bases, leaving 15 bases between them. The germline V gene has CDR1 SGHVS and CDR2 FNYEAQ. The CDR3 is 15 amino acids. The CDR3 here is CASSPFSGPYNEQFF. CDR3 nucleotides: TGTGCCAGCAGCCCATTTTCAGGGCCTTACAATGAGCAGTTCTTC.

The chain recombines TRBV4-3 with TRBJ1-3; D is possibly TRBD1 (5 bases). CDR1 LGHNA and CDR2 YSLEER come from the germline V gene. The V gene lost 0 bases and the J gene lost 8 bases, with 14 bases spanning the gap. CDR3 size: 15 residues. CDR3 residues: CASSQEGRGGDTIYF. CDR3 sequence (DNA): TGCGCCAGCAGCCAAGAAGGGCGGGGAGGGGACACCATATATTTT.

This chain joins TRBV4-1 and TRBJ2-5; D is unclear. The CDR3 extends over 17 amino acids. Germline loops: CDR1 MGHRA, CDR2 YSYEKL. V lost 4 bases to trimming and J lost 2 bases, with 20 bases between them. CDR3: CASSPSARIGFQETQYF. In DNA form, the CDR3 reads TGCGCCAGCAGCCCTTCGGCCCGAATTGGATTTCAAGAGACCCAGTACTTC.

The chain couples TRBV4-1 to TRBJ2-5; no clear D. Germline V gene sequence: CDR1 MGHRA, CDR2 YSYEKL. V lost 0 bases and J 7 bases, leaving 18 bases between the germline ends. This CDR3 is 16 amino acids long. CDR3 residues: CASSQDGASSRGTQYF. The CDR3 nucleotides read TGCGCCAGCAGCCAAGATGGAGCTTCCAGTCGTGGGACCCAGTACTTC.

DNA for the CDR3: TGTGCCAGCGAGACAGTTGTCTCTGGAAACACCATATATTTT. Its translation is CASETVVSGNTIYF. The chain links TRBV5-5 to TRBJ1-3; D possibly corresponds to TRBD1 (5 bases). V was pared by 7 bases and J by 0 bases, with 11 bases between. The length of the CDR3 is 14 residues. Per germline, CDR1 SGHKS and CDR2 YYEKEE (reference sequence).

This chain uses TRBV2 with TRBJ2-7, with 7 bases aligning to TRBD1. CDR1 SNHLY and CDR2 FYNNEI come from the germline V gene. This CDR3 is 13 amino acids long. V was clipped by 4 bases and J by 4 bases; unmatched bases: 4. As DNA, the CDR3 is TGTGCCAGCAGTGGACAGGGATTATACGAGCAGTACGTC. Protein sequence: CASSGQGLYEQYV.

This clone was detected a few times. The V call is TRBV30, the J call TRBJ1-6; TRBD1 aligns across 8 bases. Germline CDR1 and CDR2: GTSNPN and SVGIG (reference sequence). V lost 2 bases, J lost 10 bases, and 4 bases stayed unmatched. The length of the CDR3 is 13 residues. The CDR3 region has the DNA TGTGCCTGGAGTCTCAGGGGGCAGTCACCCCTCCACTTT. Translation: CAWSLRGQSPLHF.

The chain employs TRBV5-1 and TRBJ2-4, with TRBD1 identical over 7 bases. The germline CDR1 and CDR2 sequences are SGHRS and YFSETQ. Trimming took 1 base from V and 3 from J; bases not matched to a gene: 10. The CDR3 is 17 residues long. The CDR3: CASSLSRDRALKNIQYF. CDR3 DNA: TGCGCCAGCAGCTTGAGTAGGGACAGAGCCCTCAAAAACATTCAGTACTTC.

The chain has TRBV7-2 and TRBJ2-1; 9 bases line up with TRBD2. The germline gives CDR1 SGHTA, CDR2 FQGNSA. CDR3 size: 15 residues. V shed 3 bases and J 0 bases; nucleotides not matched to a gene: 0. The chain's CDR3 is CASSFSGSSYNEQFF. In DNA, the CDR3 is TGTGCCAGCAGCTTTAGCGGGAGCTCCTACAATGAGCAGTTCTTC.

The CDR3, as DNA: TGTGCCAGTAGTGTGACAGTTTACACCGGGGAGCTGTTTTTT. Amino acids: CASSVTVYTGELFF. The rearrangement links TRBV19 to TRBJ2-2; TRBD1 is a possible D gene (5 bases). This CDR3 is built from 14 residues. Trimming stripped 5 bases from V and 3 bases from J, with 10 bases between. The V gene's germline CDR1 is LNHDA and CDR2 SQIVND (reference sequence).

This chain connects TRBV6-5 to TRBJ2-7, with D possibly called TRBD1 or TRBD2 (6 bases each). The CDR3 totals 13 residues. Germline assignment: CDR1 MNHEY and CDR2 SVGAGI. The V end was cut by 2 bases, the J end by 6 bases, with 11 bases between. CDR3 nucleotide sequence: TGTGCCAGCAGTTACCGTAGGGGGGCCGAGCAGTACTTC. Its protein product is CASSYRRGAEQYF.

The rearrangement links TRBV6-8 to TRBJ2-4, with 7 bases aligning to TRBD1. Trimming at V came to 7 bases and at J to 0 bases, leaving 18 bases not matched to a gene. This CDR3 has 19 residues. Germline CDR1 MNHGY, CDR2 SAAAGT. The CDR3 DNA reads TGTGCCAGCAATTTTTCCCGGGACAGACAAACAATAGCCAAAAACATTCAGTACTTC. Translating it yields CASNFSRDRQTIAKNIQYF.

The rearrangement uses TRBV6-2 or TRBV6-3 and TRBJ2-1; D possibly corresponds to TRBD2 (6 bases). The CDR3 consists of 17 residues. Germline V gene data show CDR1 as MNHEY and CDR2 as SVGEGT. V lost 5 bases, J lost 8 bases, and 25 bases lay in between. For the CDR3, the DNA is TGTGCCAGCAGTCTAGGTTGGGCGGGACCTCCCGGAGATGAGCAGTTCTTC. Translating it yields CASSLGWAGPPGDEQFF.